Sequencing of this T cell receptor beta chain was carried out in a study of sequential checkpoint blockade in melanoma (dated by TCRdb to about 2019). For the wider study: Patients were randomized 1:1 to first-line nivolumab followed by ipilimumab (arm A) or ipilimumab followed by nivolumab (arm B). Both trial sequences were followed by maintenance nivolumab. TCRbeta immunosequencing was performed on DNA from 75 to 95 pretreatment melanoma tumor samples. For 20 to 25 patients, matched tumor biopsies were obtained before treatment and at week 13, following single-agent nivolumab (arm A) or ipilimumab (arm B). Roughly 80% of the matched tumor biopsy pairs taken before and after treatment were from the same lesion. Summary of the overall study and its limitations: Achieving clinical benefit was about 30 times more likely for patients whose tumor T-cell fraction and clonality increased by week 13. Within-arm analyses of tumor T-cell fraction were constrained by small sample sizes and reduced statistical power. Validation of the response-prediction model combining TCR metrics and mutation burden is needed in larger, independent patient cohorts. Among patients in arm A, the nivolumab-first arm, pretreatment tumor TIL clonality was associated with response (P = .04). Tumor T-cell fraction and clonality correlated with PD-L1 staining and CD8+ T-cell counts but not with mutational load.

The treatment or condition label of this sample denotes: randomized to nivolumab then ipilimumab (arm A) or the reverse (arm B). No trial patient had received prior DNA-damaging chemotherapy. The samples were obtained from melanoma patients enrolled in CheckMate 064, an open-label, randomized phase II trial testing sequential checkpoint blockade. Genomic DNA from formalin-fixed paraffin-embedded (FFPE) tissue samples served as the input for tumor TCR sequencing. The CDR3 spans 13 residues, from the cysteine through the phenylalanine. Left in the record is the CDR3 DNA by itself, 39 bases read in frame from the first base. Relative to germline, V is 3 bases shorter and J is 5 bases shorter, with 11 bases between their ends. The germline V gene sets CDR1 to SGDLS and CDR2 to YYNGEE. The immunoSEQ Assay was used to immunosequence TCRbeta CDR3 regions from genomic DNA. Before high-throughput sequencing, genomic DNA was amplified using bias-controlled multiplex PCR. The paper's data handling went like this. To quantify the absolute abundance of each unique TCRbeta CDR3 region, the sequences were collapsed and filtered. Clonality, defined as 1 minus Pielou's evenness, was calculated using only productive rearrangements. Tumor T-cell fraction was computed by normalizing TCRbeta template counts to usable DNA, estimated from several housekeeping genes. A previously published method was used to identify clones whose frequencies were significantly greater in on-treatment samples than in baseline samples. Entries here come from immuneACCESS through TCRdb and include only in-frame sequences with V and J called. Some clones fail to appear in such tables; in the studies checked, an unresolved V gene covers under half of the shortfall, and the cause of the remainder is unknown. The DNA gave D and trimming, while V, J and clone size come from that table. Present in this sample are approximately 37,000 clones, roughly a third of which were seen just once. Together, the top ten hold 1.5% to 2% of the sample.

This clone was observed a few times. The antigen it binds to is not known. Within one base of it there is no much larger clone, and no base qualities were kept. The source of this sequence is a human donor with melanoma. Recombination connected TRBV9 to TRBJ1-1; TRBD1 is perhaps the D gene, given 5 matching bases. The sample in question was tumor tissue (inferred from file names), obtained from a patient given nivolumab and ipilimumab in sequence. In nucleotides, the sequence is TGTGCCAGCAGCGAGGGGAGTTCGACTGAAGCTTTCTTT. The translation is CASSEGSSTEAFF.